The clone carrying this TCR beta chain was counted once. This sample was included in a study of patients and donors after allogeneic stem cell transplantation. MiXCR was run by TCRdb on the RT-PCR reads, yielding one entry per CDR3 protein. The table includes about 230,000 distinct CDR3 sequences, 13% to 15% detected once. V was shortened by 4 bases and J by 5 bases, with 23 bases between the two germline ends. Germline-derived CDR1 and CDR2 are SGHTA and FQGNSA. There are 17 residues in the CDR3. This sequence was found in a human donor who was either an allogeneic HSCT recipient or a stem cell or donor lymphocyte infusion donor (not recorded which). It is not recorded whose cells these are; they may come from a transplant donor. The chain links TRBV7-2 to TRBJ1-2; D possibly corresponds to TRBD1 (6 bases). Sequenced: blood, either unsorted or a sorted T cell fraction (not recorded which). CDR3 sequence: CASSSYLSRGSAYGYTF. The CDR3 nucleotides read TGTGCCAGCAGCTCTTACCTCAGCAGGGGTTCGGCTTATGGCTACACCTTC.